This TCR beta chain was captured by sequencing in a study of OX40 agonist ivuxolimab in advanced cancers. Study context: Ivuxolimab is a fully human IgG2 antibody that activates OX40 (CD134). The dose-escalation group included hepatocellular carcinoma, melanoma, renal cell carcinoma and head and neck cancer.

Profiled with immunoSEQ multiplex PCR; TCRdb holds only in-frame clones, not every one. This repertoire shows more than 80,000 clones, roughly 87% found once; its top ten account for over 1.2%. Overall study findings and caveats: Determination of antigen specificity was not performed for the expanded peripheral T cells. Clones of CD4+ and CD8+ blood T cells grew by week 6 at doses of 0.1 to 3.0 mg/kg.

Regarding this clone: Its antigen is undetermined.

The CDR3 covers 15 residues. The germline gives CDR1 SGHNT, CDR2 YYREEE (reference sequence). J lost 2 bases, V lost 4 bases, and 7 bases had no gene match. Sequenced here: CD4+ or CD8+ T cells sorted from blood, sampled in a trial of the OX40 agonist ivuxolimab. This clonotype originated in an adult with an advanced solid tumor such as melanoma, head and neck, liver or kidney cancer. The chain employs TRBV5-4 and TRBJ2-3, with TRBD2 matching over 7 bases. The CDR3 reads CASSRTSVPTDTQYF. The DNA for the CDR3 is TGTGCCAGCAGCAGAACTAGCGTTCCCACAGATACGCAGTATTTT.